This T cell receptor (beta chain) is from a study of T cell repertoires in cytomegalovirus infection. This clonotype was detected ten times or more. The antigen is undetermined. TCRdb reprocessed the reads with MiXCR, giving one entry per CDR3 protein. The sample includes fewer than 1,000,000 distinct CDR3 sequences, approximately 31% seen only once; the top ten take around 15%. The CDR3 extends over 13 amino acids. The V end lost 3 bases, the J end lost 8 bases, and 13 bases lay between the germline ends. Sequences were derived from cultured CD8+ T cells from PBMCs, sampled from culture after CMV antigen stimulation. This rearrangement joins TRBV12-3 or TRBV12-4 to TRBJ1-2; D not certain. The TCR was taken from a human donor in good health (CMV status not recorded). Some clones in this sample may be carry-over from other donors' samples. For the CDR3, the DNA is TGTGCCAGCAGTTTCGGTAATTCCCAAGGCTACACCTTC. Residues: CASSFGNSQGYTF.